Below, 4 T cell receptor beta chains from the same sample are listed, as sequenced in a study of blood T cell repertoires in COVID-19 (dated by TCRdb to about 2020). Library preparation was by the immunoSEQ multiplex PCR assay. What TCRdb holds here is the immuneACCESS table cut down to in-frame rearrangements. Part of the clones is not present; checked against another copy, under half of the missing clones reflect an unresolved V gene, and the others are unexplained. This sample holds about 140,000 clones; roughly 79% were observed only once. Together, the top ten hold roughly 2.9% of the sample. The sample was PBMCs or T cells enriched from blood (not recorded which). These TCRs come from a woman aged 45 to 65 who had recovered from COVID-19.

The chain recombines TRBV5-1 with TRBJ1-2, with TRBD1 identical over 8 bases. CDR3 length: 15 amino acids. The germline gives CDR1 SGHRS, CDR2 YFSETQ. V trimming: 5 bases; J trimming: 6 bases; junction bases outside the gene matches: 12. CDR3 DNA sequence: TGCGCCAGCAGTAAACCCTTGACAGGGGCGGATGGCTACACCTTC. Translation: CASSKPLTGADGYTF.

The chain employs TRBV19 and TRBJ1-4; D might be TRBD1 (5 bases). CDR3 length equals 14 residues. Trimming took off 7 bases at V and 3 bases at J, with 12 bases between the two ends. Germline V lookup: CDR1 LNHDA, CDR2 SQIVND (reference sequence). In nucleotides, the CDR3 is TGTGCCAGTAATCGGGGGGAGGCTAATGAAAAACTGTTTTTT. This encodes CASNRGEANEKLFF.

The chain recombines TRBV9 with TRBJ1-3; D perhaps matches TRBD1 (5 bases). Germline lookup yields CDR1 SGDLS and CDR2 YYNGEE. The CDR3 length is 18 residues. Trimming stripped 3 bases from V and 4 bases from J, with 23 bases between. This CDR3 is CASSAPGRGAKSGNTIYF. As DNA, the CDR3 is TGTGCCAGCAGCGCACCGGGACGCGGGGCAAAGTCGGGAAACACCATATATTTT.

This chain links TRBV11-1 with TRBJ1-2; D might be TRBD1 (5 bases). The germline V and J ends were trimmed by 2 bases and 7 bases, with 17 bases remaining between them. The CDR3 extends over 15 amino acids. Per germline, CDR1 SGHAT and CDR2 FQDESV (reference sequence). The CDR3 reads CASSLSPRGEGGYTF. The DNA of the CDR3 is TGTGCCAGCAGCTTATCGCCCCGGGGGGAAGGTGGCTACACCTTC.